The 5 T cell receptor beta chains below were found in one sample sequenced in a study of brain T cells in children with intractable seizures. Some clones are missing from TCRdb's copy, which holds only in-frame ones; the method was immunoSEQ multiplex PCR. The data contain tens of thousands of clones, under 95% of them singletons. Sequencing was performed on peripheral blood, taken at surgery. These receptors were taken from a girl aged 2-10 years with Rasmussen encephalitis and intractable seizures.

In DNA, the CDR3 is TGTGCCAGCGTAGGGGACAGGCACTCACCCCTCCACTTT. Translating it yields CASVGDRHSPLHF. This chain links TRBV28 with TRBJ1-6; TRBD1 matches 8 bases. CDR1 and CDR2 from the germline V gene are MDHEN and SYDVKM. The V and J ends lost 8 bases and 10 bases, in that order; junction bases with no gene match: 7. The CDR3 has 13 amino acids.

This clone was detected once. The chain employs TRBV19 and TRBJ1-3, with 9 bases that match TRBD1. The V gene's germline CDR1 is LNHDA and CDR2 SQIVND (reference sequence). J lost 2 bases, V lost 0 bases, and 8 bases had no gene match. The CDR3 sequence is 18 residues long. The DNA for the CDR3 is TGTGCCAGTAGTATAGATTGGAGCCGGGACAGGGCTGGAAACACCATATATTTT. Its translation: CASSIDWSRDRAGNTIYF.

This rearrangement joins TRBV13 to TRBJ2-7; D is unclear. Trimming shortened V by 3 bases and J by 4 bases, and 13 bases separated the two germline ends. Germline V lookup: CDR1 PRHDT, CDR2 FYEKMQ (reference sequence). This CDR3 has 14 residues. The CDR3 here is CASSFDAHNYEQYF. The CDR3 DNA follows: TGTGCCAGCAGCTTCGATGCCCATAATTACGAGCAGTACTTC.

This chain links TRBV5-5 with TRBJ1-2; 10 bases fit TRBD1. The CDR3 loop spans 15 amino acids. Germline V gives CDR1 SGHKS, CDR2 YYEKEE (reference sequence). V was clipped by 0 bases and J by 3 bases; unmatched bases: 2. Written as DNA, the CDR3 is TGTGCCAGCAGCTTGGAGGGACAGGGGTACTATGGCTACACCTTC. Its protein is CASSLEGQGYYGYTF.

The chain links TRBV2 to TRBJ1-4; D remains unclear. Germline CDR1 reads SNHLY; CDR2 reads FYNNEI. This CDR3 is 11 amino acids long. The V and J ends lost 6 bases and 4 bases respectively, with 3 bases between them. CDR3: CASRFNEKLFF. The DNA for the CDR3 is TGTGCCAGCAGGTTTAATGAAAAACTGTTTTTT.